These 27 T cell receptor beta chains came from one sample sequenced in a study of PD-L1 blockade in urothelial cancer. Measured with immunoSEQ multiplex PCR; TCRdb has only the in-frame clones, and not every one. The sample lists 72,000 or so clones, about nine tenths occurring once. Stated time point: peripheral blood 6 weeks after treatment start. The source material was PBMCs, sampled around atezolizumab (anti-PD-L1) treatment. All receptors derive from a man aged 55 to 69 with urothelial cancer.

CDR3 nucleotides: TGTGCCAGCAGTTGGACAGGGTTCAATGAAAAACTGTTTTTT. It is translated as CASSWTGFNEKLFF. The V gene is TRBV2, the J gene TRBJ1-4; 8 nucleotides agree with TRBD1. V gave up 5 bases and J gave up 5 bases; unmatched junction bases: 4. The length of the CDR3 is 14 residues. Germline V gene lookup returns CDR1 SNHLY and CDR2 FYNNEI.

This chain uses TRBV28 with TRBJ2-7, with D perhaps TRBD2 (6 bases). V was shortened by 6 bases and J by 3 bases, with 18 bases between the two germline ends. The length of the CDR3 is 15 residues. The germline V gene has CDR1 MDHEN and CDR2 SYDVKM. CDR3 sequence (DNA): TGTGCCAGCAGCATTATTGGGAGGTCTAACTACGAGCAGTACTTC. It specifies CASSIIGRSNYEQYF. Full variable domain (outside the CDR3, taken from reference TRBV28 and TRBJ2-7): DVKVTQSSRYLVKRTGEKVFLECVQDMDHENMFWYRQDPGLGLRLIYFSYDVKMKEKGDIPEGYSVSREKKERFSLILESASTNQTSMYLCASSIIGRSNYEQYFGPGTRLTVT.

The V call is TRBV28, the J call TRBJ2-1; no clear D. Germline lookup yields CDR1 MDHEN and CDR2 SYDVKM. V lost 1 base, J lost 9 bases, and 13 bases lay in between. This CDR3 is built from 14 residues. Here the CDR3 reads CASSLFGRGIEQFF. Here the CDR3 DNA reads TGTGCCAGCAGTTTATTTGGCCGTGGTATTGAGCAGTTCTTC. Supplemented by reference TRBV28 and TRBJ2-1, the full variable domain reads DVKVTQSSRYLVKRTGEKVFLECVQDMDHENMFWYRQDPGLGLRLIYFSYDVKMKEKGDIPEGYSVSREKKERFSLILESASTNQTSMYLCASSLFGRGIEQFFGPGTRLTVL.

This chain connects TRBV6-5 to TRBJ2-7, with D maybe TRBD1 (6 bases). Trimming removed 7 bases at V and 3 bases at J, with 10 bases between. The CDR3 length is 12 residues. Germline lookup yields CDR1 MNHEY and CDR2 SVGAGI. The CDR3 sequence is CASTKTGYEQYF. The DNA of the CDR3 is TGTGCCAGCACCAAGACAGGCTACGAGCAGTACTTC.

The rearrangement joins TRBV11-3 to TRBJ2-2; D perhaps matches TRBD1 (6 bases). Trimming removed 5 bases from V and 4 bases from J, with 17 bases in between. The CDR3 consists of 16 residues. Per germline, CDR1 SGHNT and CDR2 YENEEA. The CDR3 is CASSPAGAHITGELFF. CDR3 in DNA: TGTGCCAGCAGCCCGGCAGGGGCCCACATCACCGGGGAGCTGTTTTTT.

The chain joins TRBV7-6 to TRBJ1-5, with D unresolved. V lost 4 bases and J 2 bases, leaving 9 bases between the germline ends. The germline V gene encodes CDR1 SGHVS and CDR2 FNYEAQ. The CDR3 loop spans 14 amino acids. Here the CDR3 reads CASSSVGGNQPQHF. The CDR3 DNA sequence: TGTGCCAGCAGCTCTGTCGGGGGCAATCAGCCCCAGCATTTT. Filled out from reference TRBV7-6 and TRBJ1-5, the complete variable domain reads GAGVSQSPRYKVTKRGQDVALRCDPISGHVSLYWYRQALGQGPEFLTYFNYEAQQDKSGLPNDRFSAERPEGSISTLTIQRTEQRDSAMYRCASSSVGGNQPQHFGDGTRLSIL.

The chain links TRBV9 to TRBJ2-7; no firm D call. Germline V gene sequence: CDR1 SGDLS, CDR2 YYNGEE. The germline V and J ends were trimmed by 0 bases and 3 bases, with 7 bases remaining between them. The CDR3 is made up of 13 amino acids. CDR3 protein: CASSVVAGYEQYF. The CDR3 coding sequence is TGTGCCAGCAGCGTAGTCGCCGGCTACGAGCAGTACTTC.

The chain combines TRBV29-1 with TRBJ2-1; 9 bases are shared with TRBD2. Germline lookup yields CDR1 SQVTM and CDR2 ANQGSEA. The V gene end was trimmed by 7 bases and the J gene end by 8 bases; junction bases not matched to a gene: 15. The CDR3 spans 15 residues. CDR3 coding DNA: TGCAGCGCCGGAGTTTACGCGGGGGGGCGGGATGAGCAGTTCTTC. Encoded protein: CSAGVYAGGRDEQFF.

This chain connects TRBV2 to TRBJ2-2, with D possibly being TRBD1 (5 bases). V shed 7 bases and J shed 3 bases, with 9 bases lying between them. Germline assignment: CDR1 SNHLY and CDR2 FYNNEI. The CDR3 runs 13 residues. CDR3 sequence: CASTQGDTGELFF. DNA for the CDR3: TGTGCCAGCACTCAGGGCGACACCGGGGAGCTGTTTTTT. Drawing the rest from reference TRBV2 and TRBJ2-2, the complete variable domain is EPEVTQTPSHQVTQMGQEVILRCVPISNHLYFYWYRQILGQKVEFLVSFYNNEISEKSEIFDDQFSVERPDGSNFTLKIRSTKLEDSAMYFCASTQGDTGELFFGEGSRLTVL.

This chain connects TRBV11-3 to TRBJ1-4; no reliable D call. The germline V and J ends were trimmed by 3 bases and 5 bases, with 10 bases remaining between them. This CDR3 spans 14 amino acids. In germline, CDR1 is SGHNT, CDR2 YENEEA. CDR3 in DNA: TGTGCCAGCAGCTTGAGGAGTATGAATGAAAAACTGTTTTTT. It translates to CASSLRSMNEKLFF.

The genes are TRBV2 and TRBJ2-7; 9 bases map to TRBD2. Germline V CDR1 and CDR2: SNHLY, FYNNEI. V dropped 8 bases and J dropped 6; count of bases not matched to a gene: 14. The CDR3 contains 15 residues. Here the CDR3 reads CASLPYAGGMSEQYF. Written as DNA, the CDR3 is TGTGCCAGCCTACCCTATGCGGGAGGGATGAGCGAGCAGTACTTC.

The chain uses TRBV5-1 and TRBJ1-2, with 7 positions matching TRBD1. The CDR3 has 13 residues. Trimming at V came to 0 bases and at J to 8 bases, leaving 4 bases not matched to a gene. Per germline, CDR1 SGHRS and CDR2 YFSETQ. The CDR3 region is CASSLEGGKGYTF. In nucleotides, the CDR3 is TGCGCCAGCAGCTTGGAAGGGGGCAAAGGCTACACCTTC.

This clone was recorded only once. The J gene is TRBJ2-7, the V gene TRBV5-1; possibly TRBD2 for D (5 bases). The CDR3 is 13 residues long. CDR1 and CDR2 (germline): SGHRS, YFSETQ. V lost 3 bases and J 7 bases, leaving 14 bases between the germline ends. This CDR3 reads CASSSDAGWEQYF. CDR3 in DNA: TGCGCCAGCAGCTCGGACGCGGGTTGGGAGCAGTACTTC.

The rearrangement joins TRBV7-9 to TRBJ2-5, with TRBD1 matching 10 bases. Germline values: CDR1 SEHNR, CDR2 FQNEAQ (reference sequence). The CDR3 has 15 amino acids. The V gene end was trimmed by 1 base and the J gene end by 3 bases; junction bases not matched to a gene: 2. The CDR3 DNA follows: TGTGCCAGCAGCTTAGTAGGGACAGGGGAAGAGACCCAGTACTTC. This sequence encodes CASSLVGTGEETQYF.

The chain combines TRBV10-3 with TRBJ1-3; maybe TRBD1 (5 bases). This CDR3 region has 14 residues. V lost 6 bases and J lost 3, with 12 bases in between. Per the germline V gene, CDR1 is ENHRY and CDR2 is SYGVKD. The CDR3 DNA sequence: TGTGCCATCAGCCAGGGCTTTGGTGGAAACACCATATATTTT. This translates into CAISQGFGGNTIYF.

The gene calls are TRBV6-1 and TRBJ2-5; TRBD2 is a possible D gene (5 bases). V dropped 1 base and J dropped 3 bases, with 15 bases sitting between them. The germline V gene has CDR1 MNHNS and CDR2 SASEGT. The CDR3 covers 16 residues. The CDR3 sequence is CASSEGVLPREETQYF. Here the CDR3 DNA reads TGTGCCAGCAGTGAAGGGGTCCTGCCGAGGGAAGAGACCCAGTACTTC.

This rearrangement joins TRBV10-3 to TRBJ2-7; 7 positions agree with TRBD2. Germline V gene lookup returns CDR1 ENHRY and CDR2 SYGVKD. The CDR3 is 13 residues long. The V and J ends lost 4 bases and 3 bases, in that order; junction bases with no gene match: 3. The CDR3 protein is CAISGGGDYEQYF. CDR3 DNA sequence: TGTGCCATCAGTGGGGGAGGGGACTACGAGCAGTACTTC.

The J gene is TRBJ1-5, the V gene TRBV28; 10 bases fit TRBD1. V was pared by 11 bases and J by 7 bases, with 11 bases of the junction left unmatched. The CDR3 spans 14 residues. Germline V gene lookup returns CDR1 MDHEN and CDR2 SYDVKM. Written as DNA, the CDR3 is TGTGCCTCCTTACGACAGGGGGCTAGACAGCCCCAGCATTTT. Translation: CASLRQGARQPQHF.

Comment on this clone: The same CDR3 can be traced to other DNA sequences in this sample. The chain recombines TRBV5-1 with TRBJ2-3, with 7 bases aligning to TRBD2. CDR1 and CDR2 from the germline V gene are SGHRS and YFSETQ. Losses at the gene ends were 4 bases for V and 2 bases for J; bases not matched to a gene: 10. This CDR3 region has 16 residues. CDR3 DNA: TGCGCCAGCAGCGCCGCTGGGACTACTATCACAGATACGCAGTATTTT. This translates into CASSAAGTTITDTQYF.

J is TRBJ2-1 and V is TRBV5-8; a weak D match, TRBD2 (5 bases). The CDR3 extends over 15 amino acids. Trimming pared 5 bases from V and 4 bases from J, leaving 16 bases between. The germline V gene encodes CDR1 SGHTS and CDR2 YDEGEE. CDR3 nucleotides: TGTGCCAGCAGTTCCAGCGGACGGGTTTACAATGAGCAGTTCTTC. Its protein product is CASSSSGRVYNEQFF.

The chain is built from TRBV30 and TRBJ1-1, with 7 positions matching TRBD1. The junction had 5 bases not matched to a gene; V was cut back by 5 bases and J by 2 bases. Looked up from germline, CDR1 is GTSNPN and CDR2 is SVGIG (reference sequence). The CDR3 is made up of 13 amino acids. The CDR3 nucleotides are TGTGCCTGGGTGACAGGGCCCAACACTGAAGCTTTCTTT. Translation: CAWVTGPNTEAFF.

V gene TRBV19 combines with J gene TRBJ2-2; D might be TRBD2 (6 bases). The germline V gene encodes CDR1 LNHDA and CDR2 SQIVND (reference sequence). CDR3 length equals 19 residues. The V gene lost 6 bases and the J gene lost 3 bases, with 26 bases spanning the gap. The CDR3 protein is CASSFTSAPGTLYTGELFF. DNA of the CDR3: TGTGCCAGTAGCTTTACATCTGCTCCCGGGACTCTTTACACCGGGGAGCTGTTTTTT.

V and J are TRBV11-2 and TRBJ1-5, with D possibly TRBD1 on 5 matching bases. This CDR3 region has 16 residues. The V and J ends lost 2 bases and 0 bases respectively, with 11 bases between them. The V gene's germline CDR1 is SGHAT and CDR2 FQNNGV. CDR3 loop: CASSLNPGFSNQPQHF. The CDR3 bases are TGTGCCAGCAGCTTAAACCCAGGGTTTAGCAATCAGCCCCAGCATTTT.

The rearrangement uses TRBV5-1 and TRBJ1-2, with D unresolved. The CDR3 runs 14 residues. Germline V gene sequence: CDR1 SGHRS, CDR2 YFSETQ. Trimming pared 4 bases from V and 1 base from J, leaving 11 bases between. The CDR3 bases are TGCGCCAGCAGCCCCTCCCGCGATAACTATGGCTACACCTTC. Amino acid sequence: CASSPSRDNYGYTF.

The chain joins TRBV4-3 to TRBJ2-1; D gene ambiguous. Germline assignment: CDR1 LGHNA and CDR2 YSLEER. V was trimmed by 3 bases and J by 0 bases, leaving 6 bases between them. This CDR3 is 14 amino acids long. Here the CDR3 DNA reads TGCGCCAGCAGCCAGGCGGTCTCCTACAATGAGCAGTTCTTC. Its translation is CASSQAVSYNEQFF.

The CDR3 reads CASSPGTGDGYTF. The DNA of the CDR3 is TGTGCCAGCAGCCCCGGGACAGGGGATGGCTACACCTTC. This chain uses TRBV5-6 with TRBJ1-2; the match to TRBD1 covers 10 bases. The junction had 3 bases not matched to a gene; V was cut back by 4 bases and J by 6 bases. Germline CDR1 reads SGHDT; CDR2 reads YYEEEE. CDR3 length equals 13 residues.

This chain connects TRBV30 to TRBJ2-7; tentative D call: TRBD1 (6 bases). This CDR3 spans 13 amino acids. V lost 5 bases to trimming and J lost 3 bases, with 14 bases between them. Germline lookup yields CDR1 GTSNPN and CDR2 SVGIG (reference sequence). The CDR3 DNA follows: TGTGCCTGGGGACAGCCGACACTCTACGAGCAGTACTTC. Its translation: CAWGQPTLYEQYF.